A selection of T cell receptor beta chains follows, all from one sample in a study of blood T cell repertoires in COVID-19. Data came from immunoSEQ multiplex PCR; TCRdb stores just in-frame clones and leaves some out. Among roughly 250,000 clones listed, roughly 80% were seen once. What was sequenced was peripheral blood. Receptor source: a woman older than 75 with acute or convalescent COVID-19. Both conserved end residues are part of each CDR3. Fields, in order: clone size, D gene, J gene, V gene, CDR3 DNA, CDR3 protein. The D gene is left open where the match is weak. Where a row states a size, it is once, few, many or the class of an expanded clone; other rows omit it.

clone size: NA; D gene: TRBD2; J gene: TRBJ2-3; V gene: TRBV9; CDR3 DNA: TGTGCCAGCAGCGTAGCGTTGGGTAGCGGGGGGGCAACAACCCAAGATACGCAGTATTTT; CDR3 protein: CASSVALGSGGATTQDTQYF
clone size: NA; D gene: TRBD1; J gene: TRBJ2-7; V gene: TRBV6-5; CDR3 DNA: TGTGCCAGCAGCAAGACAGGGGGGGAGCAGTACTTC; CDR3 protein: CASSKTGGEQYF
clone size: few; D gene: NA; J gene: TRBJ1-2; V gene: TRBV19; CDR3 DNA: TGTGCCAGTAGTGGTGACATCTACTATGGCTACACCTTC; CDR3 protein: CASSGDIYYGYTF
clone size: NA; D gene: NA; J gene: TRBJ1-2; V gene: TRBV5-4; CDR3 DNA: TGTGCCAGCAGCTTGGGTGCGGACAGCTATGGCTACACCTTC; CDR3 protein: CASSLGADSYGYTF
clone size: NA; D gene: NA; J gene: TRBJ1-6; V gene: TRBV7-8; CDR3 DNA: TGTGCCAGCAGCCCACGCGGCGGGGGCCTGAATTCACCCCTCCACTTT; CDR3 protein: CASSPRGGGLNSPLHF
clone size: NA; D gene: NA; J gene: TRBJ2-1; V gene: TRBV15; CDR3 DNA: TGTGCCACCAGCAGTCCCACCCTCGGAGGGGAAAAGTTCTTC; CDR3 protein: CATSSPTLGGEKFF
clone size: NA; D gene: NA; J gene: TRBJ1-1; V gene: TRBV9; CDR3 DNA: TGTGCCAGCAGCGAGGTGACAGGGAACACTGAAGCTTTCTTT; CDR3 protein: CASSEVTGNTEAFF
clone size: NA; D gene: TRBD1; J gene: TRBJ2-3; V gene: TRBV2; CDR3 DNA: TGTGCCAGTAACAGGGGGTTTGGAAAGGGGAGCACAGATACGCAGTATTTT; CDR3 protein: CASNRGFGKGSTDTQYF
clone size: NA; D gene: NA; J gene: TRBJ2-7; V gene: TRBV6-2/TRBV6-3; CDR3 DNA: TGTGCCAGCAGTTCGATGACAGGTACCTACGAGCAGTACTTC; CDR3 protein: CASSSMTGTYEQYF
clone size: NA; D gene: NA; J gene: TRBJ1-4; V gene: TRBV6-1; CDR3 DNA: TGTGCCAGCAGTGAATTCTATGAAAAACTGTTTTTT; CDR3 protein: CASSEFYEKLFF
clone size: NA; D gene: TRBD1; J gene: TRBJ2-4; V gene: TRBV6-1; CDR3 DNA: TGTGCCAGCAGTGACGACAGGGGTTACATTCAGTACTTC; CDR3 protein: CASSDDRGYIQYF
clone size: NA; D gene: NA; J gene: TRBJ1-1; V gene: TRBV28; CDR3 DNA: TGTGCCAGCAGTTCCCAGGGGAAGGGAGAAGCTTTCTTT; CDR3 protein: CASSSQGKGEAFF
clone size: NA; D gene: NA; J gene: TRBJ1-4; V gene: TRBV3-1/TRBV3-2; CDR3 DNA: TGTGCCAGCAGCCAAGAAAGTCGACAGTTCATGGCGAATGAAAAACTGTTTTTT; CDR3 protein: CASSQESRQFMANEKLFF
clone size: NA; D gene: NA; J gene: TRBJ1-5; V gene: TRBV23-1; CDR3 DNA: TGCGCCAGCACCCAGGGAGGGAATCAGCCCCAGCATTTT; CDR3 protein: CASTQGGNQPQHF
clone size: NA; D gene: TRBD2; J gene: TRBJ2-3; V gene: TRBV28; CDR3 DNA: TGTGCCAGCAGTTTATATGGGGGGGGCACAGATACGCAGTATTTT; CDR3 protein: CASSLYGGGTDTQYF
clone size: once; D gene: TRBD2; J gene: TRBJ2-5; V gene: TRBV5-1; CDR3 DNA: TGCGCCAGCAGCAACGGGGGGGCCTTAAATGGTGGGACCCAGTACTTC; CDR3 protein: CASSNGGALNGGTQYF
clone size: NA; D gene: TRBD1; J gene: TRBJ1-4; V gene: TRBV5-1; CDR3 DNA: TGCGCCAGCACCCCGACAGGGTCCACTAATGAAAAACTGTTTTTT; CDR3 protein: CASTPTGSTNEKLFF
clone size: few; D gene: TRBD1; J gene: TRBJ1-2; V gene: TRBV18; CDR3 DNA: TGTGCCAGCTCACTCACAGGGGGCAGTGGCTACACCTTC; CDR3 protein: CASSLTGGSGYTF
clone size: NA; D gene: TRBD1; J gene: TRBJ1-5; V gene: TRBV7-2; CDR3 DNA: TGTGCCAGCAGCTCTACAGGGGTGGACAATCAGCCCCAGCATTTT; CDR3 protein: CASSSTGVDNQPQHF
clone size: once; D gene: TRBD1; J gene: TRBJ1-2; V gene: TRBV28; CDR3 DNA: TGTGCCAGCAGACTGACAGGGTCCTATGGCTACACCTTC; CDR3 protein: CASRLTGSYGYTF
clone size: NA; D gene: TRBD1; J gene: TRBJ1-2; V gene: TRBV3-1/TRBV3-2; CDR3 DNA: TGTGCCAGCAGCCAAGAACAGGGGGTGATTGCCGTGGACTACACCTTC; CDR3 protein: CASSQEQGVIAVDYTF
clone size: NA; D gene: TRBD1; J gene: TRBJ1-5; V gene: TRBV4-2; CDR3 DNA: TGTGCCAGCAGCCAAGGGACAGGGACCAGCAATCAGCCCCAGCATTTT; CDR3 protein: CASSQGTGTSNQPQHF
clone size: NA; D gene: NA; J gene: TRBJ2-4; V gene: TRBV5-4; CDR3 DNA: TGTGCCAGCAGCCGGACACAGGGAATTCAAAACATTCAGTACTTC; CDR3 protein: CASSRTQGIQNIQYF
clone size: NA; D gene: TRBD1; J gene: TRBJ1-1; V gene: TRBV19; CDR3 DNA: TGTGCCAGTAGTGACAGGGGGAACACTGAAGCTTTCTTT; CDR3 protein: CASSDRGNTEAFF
clone size: NA; D gene: NA; J gene: TRBJ1-3; V gene: TRBV28; CDR3 DNA: TGTGCCAGCAGTCGGCGGGCAGCTGGAAACACCATATATTTT; CDR3 protein: CASSRRAAGNTIYF
clone size: once; D gene: NA; J gene: TRBJ2-5; V gene: TRBV11-2; CDR3 DNA: TGTGCCAGCAGTTTAATAGGACCCCAAGGGGCCCAGTACTTC; CDR3 protein: CASSLIGPQGAQYF
clone size: NA; D gene: TRBD2; J gene: TRBJ2-3; V gene: TRBV4-1; CDR3 DNA: TGCGCCAGCAGCCAAGATGAGCGGGACACAGATACGCAGTATTTT; CDR3 protein: CASSQDERDTDTQYF